The 21 T cell receptor beta chains given below trace back to one sample, sequenced in a study of blood T cell repertoires in COVID-19. Using immunoSEQ multiplex PCR, the repertoire was profiled, and TCRdb retains in-frame clones only, with some absent. The table lists 85,000 to 95,000 clones, roughly 89% of them singletons, with approximately 5.5% in the top ten. Material for sequencing was peripheral blood. Source of these receptors: a woman aged 80 or older with active COVID-19.

The V and J genes are TRBV21-1 and TRBJ2-3; TRBD2, as called in the table, went unchecked against the DNA. TRBV21-1 is designated a pseudogene. CDR3 size: 14 residues. The CDR3 DNA sequence: TGTGCCAGCAGCAAGCTAGCCCAAACAGATACGCAGTATTTT. The encoded protein is CASSKLAQTDTQYF.

The chain uses TRBV7-3 and TRBJ2-2, with 7 nucleotides matching TRBD2. The CDR3 contains 17 residues. Germline lookup yields CDR1 SGHTA and CDR2 FQGTGA. Trimming removed 5 bases from V and 1 base from J; junction bases left unmatched: 10. CDR3 coding DNA: TGTGCCAGCAGCAAACGGGTGACTAGCAGGAACACCGGGGAGCTGTTTTTT. Its translation is CASSKRVTSRNTGELFF.

The CDR3 DNA reads TGTGCCAGCAACCCATCTGGGACTAGGGGTGAGACCCAGTACTTC. Its translation is CASNPSGTRGETQYF. The V and J genes are TRBV14 and TRBJ2-5; TRBD2 matches 8 bases. Per germline, CDR1 SGHDN and CDR2 FVKESK. The CDR3 runs to 15 residues. V shed 7 bases and J 5 bases; nucleotides not matched to a gene: 12.

The gene calls are TRBV3-1 (or the pseudogene TRBV3-2) and TRBJ2-7; unclear D gene. The CDR3 runs 14 residues. Germline V lookup: CDR1 LGHDT, CDR2 YNNKEL (reference sequence). Trimming stripped 1 base from V and 6 bases from J, with 13 bases between. Written as DNA, the CDR3 is TGTGCCAGCAGCCAAGCACCCCCGTCGGGCGAGCAGTACTTC. Encoded protein: CASSQAPPSGEQYF.

The rearrangement links TRBV10-3 to TRBJ1-3; no reliable D call. Germline V gene sequence: CDR1 ENHRY, CDR2 SYGVKD. V was shortened by 6 bases and J by 5 bases, with 17 bases between the two germline ends. The CDR3 is made up of 15 amino acids. The CDR3: CAISGEGYLRNTIYF. The CDR3 nucleotides are TGTGCCATCAGCGGGGAAGGGTATCTGCGAAACACCATATATTTT.

The chain joins TRBV7-8 to TRBJ2-3, with 7 bases aligning to TRBD1. The CDR3 length is 15 residues. J gave up 4 bases and V 1 base, and 5 bases lay outside the gene matches. CDR1 and CDR2 (germline): SGHVS, FQNEAQ. The DNA of the CDR3 is TGTGCCAGCAGCTTAGACAGGGGAGTAGCAGATACGCAGTATTTT. Its translation is CASSLDRGVADTQYF.

This chain joins TRBV6-1 and TRBJ2-7, with 7 bases aligning to TRBD1. After removal of 3 bases from V and 1 base from J, the junction contained 6 bases not matched to a gene. This CDR3 spans 15 amino acids. The germline V gene encodes CDR1 MNHNS and CDR2 SASEGT. The CDR3 nucleotides read TGTGCCAGCAGTGACGCCGGGACAGTGTCCTACGAGCAGTACTTC. Protein product: CASSDAGTVSYEQYF.

The gene calls are TRBV30 and TRBJ2-1, with 7 bases identical to TRBD2. V shed 0 bases and J 0 bases; nucleotides not matched to a gene: 2. CDR3 length: 15 amino acids. The V gene's germline CDR1 is GTSNPN and CDR2 SVGIG (reference sequence). The CDR3 spells CAWSVPSGSYNEQFF. CDR3 in DNA: TGTGCCTGGAGTGTACCTAGCGGCTCCTACAATGAGCAGTTCTTC. Full variable domain (remainder filled in from reference TRBV30 and TRBJ2-1): SQTIHQWPATLVQPVGSPLSLECTVEGTSNPNLYWYRQAAGRGLQLLFYSVGIGQISSEVPQNLSASRPQDRQFILSSKKLLLSDSGFYLCAWSVPSGSYNEQFFGPGTRLTVL.

The chain joins TRBV28 to TRBJ1-2; unclear D gene. This CDR3 has 17 residues. Germline CDR1 is MDHEN and CDR2 is SYDVKM. The ends were cut back, 6 bases at V and 2 bases at J, with 22 bases in the middle. CDR3 sequence (DNA): TGTGCCAGCAGCGACGTGACGGATATCAGGCGCAACTATGGCTACACCTTC. Encoded protein: CASSDVTDIRRNYGYTF.

V and J are TRBV2 and TRBJ2-1, with TRBD2 matching 7 bases. This CDR3 is built from 16 residues. Trimming removed 8 bases from V and 3 bases from J; junction bases left unmatched: 13. CDR1 and CDR2 (germline): SNHLY, FYNNEI. CDR3 in DNA: TGTGCCAGCCCCAAGGCCCCTAGCGGCTACTACAATGAGCAGTTCTTC. Translating gives CASPKAPSGYYNEQFF.

The gene calls are TRBV21-1 and TRBJ2-7; TRBD2 is taken as the D call from the table, unchecked against the DNA. TRBV21-1 is tagged as a pseudogene. The CDR3 length is 14 residues. For the CDR3, the DNA is TGTGCCTCCGAAGGGACTCGGAGGGGCTACGAGCAGTACTTC. It yields the protein CASEGTRRGYEQYF.

The rearrangement uses TRBV20-1 and TRBJ2-1; D is uncertain. The CDR3 spans 11 residues. The V gene's germline CDR1 is DFQATT and CDR2 SNEGSKA (reference sequence). With 5 bases removed from V and 5 bases from J, the gap between germline ends came to 7 bases. CDR3 nucleotides: TGCAGTGCTTCCCTCGACAATGAGCAGTTCTTC. Amino acids: CSASLDNEQFF.

The chain couples TRBV2 to TRBJ2-5; 10 nucleotides agree with TRBD2. Unmatched junction bases numbered 5, after V lost 6 bases and J lost 1 base. This CDR3 is built from 15 residues. Germline V lookup: CDR1 SNHLY, CDR2 FYNNEI. The CDR3 bases are TGTGCCAGCAGCCTACCTAGCGGGAGCCAAGAGACCCAGTACTTC. Protein sequence: CASSLPSGSQETQYF.

The chain is built from TRBV12-3 or TRBV12-4 and TRBJ2-5; D unclear. Trimming cost V 1 base and J 6 bases, with 9 bases left between them. This CDR3 is 13 amino acids long. This chain's CDR3 is CASSLDGPQTQYF. The CDR3 region has the DNA TGTGCCAGCAGTTTAGATGGGCCTCAGACCCAGTACTTC.

The chain has TRBV5-4 and TRBJ1-2, with 10 bases identical to TRBD1. V was clipped by 4 bases and J by 4 bases; unmatched bases: 7. There are 15 residues in the CDR3. Germline lookup yields CDR1 SGHNT and CDR2 YYREEE (reference sequence). CDR3 region: CASSQERQGAYGYTF. CDR3 sequence (DNA): TGTGCCAGCAGCCAAGAGAGACAGGGGGCCTATGGCTACACCTTC. Full variable domain (remainder filled in from reference TRBV5-4 and TRBJ1-2): ETGVTQSPTHLIKTRGQQVTLRCSSQSGHNTVSWYQQALGQGPQFIFQYYREEENGRGNFPPRFSGLQFPNYSSELNVNALELDDSALYLCASSQERQGAYGYTFGSGTRLTVV.

The chain combines TRBV21-1 with TRBJ1-6; the listed D gene, TRBD1, was not tested against the DNA. TRBV21-1 is a pseudogene. The CDR3 is made up of 15 amino acids. In DNA form, the CDR3 reads TGTGCCCGAGGAAACCAGGGAACTTGGCGTTCACCCCTCCACTTT. Protein: CARGNQGTWRSPLHF.

The chain links TRBV6-5 to TRBJ2-7; perhaps TRBD1 as D (6 bases). V lost 7 bases to trimming and J lost 2 bases, with 15 bases between them. Germline CDR1 MNHEY, CDR2 SVGAGI. The CDR3 is made up of 14 amino acids. CDR3 DNA: TGTGCCAGCACAACCGGGACATCGACCTACGAGCAGTACTTC. The encoded protein is CASTTGTSTYEQYF.

The chain couples TRBV27 to TRBJ2-3; 9 nucleotides line up with TRBD1. CDR1 and CDR2 (germline): MNHEY, SMNVEV (reference sequence). The CDR3 loop spans 15 amino acids. The junction had 2 bases not matched to a gene; V was cut back by 0 bases and J by 4 bases. The CDR3: CASSLSGQGSDTQYF. CDR3 DNA sequence: TGTGCCAGCAGTTTATCGGGACAGGGTTCAGATACGCAGTATTTT.

The chain combines TRBV29-1 with TRBJ2-4, with TRBD1 matching 8 bases. CDR1 is SQVTM, CDR2 ANQGSEA, per germline. Germline trimming cut 5 bases from V and 6 bases from J; bases unmatched to any gene: 6. The CDR3 has 13 amino acids. The CDR3 DNA follows: TGCAGCGTTTATTACAGGGGGGCAAACATTCAGTACTTC. This encodes CSVYYRGANIQYF.

The chain has TRBV2 and TRBJ2-4; tentatively, D is TRBD2 (6 bases). The germline V and J ends were trimmed by 0 bases and 13 bases, with 19 bases remaining between them. The CDR3 sequence is 15 residues long. In germline, CDR1 is SNHLY, CDR2 FYNNEI. CDR3 sequence (DNA): TGTGCCAGCAGTGAAGCGGGGGGAGGCAGGTCGTCACAGTACTTC. Protein: CASSEAGGGRSSQYF.

J is TRBJ1-6 and V is TRBV29-1; 11 bases agree with TRBD1. The CDR3 consists of 14 residues. V dropped 4 bases and J dropped 7; count of bases not matched to a gene: 3. Germline assignment: CDR1 SQVTM and CDR2 ANQGSEA. The CDR3 here is CSVADRGQNSPLHF. DNA of the CDR3: TGCAGCGTTGCGGACAGGGGGCAGAATTCACCCCTCCACTTT.